This passage covers 11 T cell receptor beta chains from one sample sequenced in a study of regulatory T cells in long-lasting Graves disease. Time point defined: newly diagnosed GD, antithyroid drugs for less than 3 months. The authors made the TCR library using RNA they extracted from PBMCs. Construction of the TCR beta libraries employed iRepertoire HTBI primers in conjunction with Arm-PCR of CDR3 regions. TCRdb ran MiXCR on the multiplex PCR reads and lists one entry per CDR3 protein. The sample consists of 400,000 to 500,000 distinct CDR3 sequences, 14% of them appearing once. This sample also belongs to another study, concerning T cells in Graves' hyperthyroidism and ophthalmopathy.

Sample: peripheral blood mononuclear cells (PBMCs), taken at new diagnosis, from a patient treated with antithyroid drugs. The receptors stem from a woman aged 45-65 years with Graves disease.

The J gene is TRBJ2-1, the V gene TRBV19; 13 bases align to TRBD2. Trimming cost V 4 bases and J 2 bases; bases outside gene matches: 5. CDR1 is LNHDA, CDR2 SQIVND, per germline (reference sequence). The CDR3 is 17 amino acids. This CDR3 is CASSTPGLAGPYNEQFF. The CDR3 DNA is TGTGCCAGTAGTACACCGGGACTAGCGGGACCCTACAATGAGCAGTTCTTC.

This clonotype was recorded many times. The genes are TRBV14 and TRBJ2-7; D might be TRBD2 (6 bases). This CDR3 comprises 15 residues. Germline V gives CDR1 SGHDN, CDR2 FVKESK. V lost 0 bases and J lost 4, with 13 bases in between. The CDR3 loop reads CASSQEGTQGYEQYF. In DNA form, the CDR3 reads TGTGCCAGCAGCCAAGAGGGGACTCAGGGTTACGAGCAGTACTTC.

For this clonotype: This sequence is one base from a far larger clone and is likely a read error. V gene TRBV30 combines with J gene TRBJ2-7; a possible D gene is TRBD1 (5 bases). CDR1 GTSNPN and CDR2 SVGIG come from the germline V gene (reference sequence). The CDR3 covers 13 residues. Trimming stripped 2 bases from V and 7 bases from J, with 15 bases between. CDR3 sequence: CAWSQGWYNEQYF. The CDR3 DNA follows: TGTGCCTGGAGTCAGGGCTGGTACAATGAGCAGTACTTC.

In DNA form, the CDR3 reads TGCGCCAGCAGCCACGTGTCGGGACTAGTGTCTAATGAGCAGTTCTTC. Translated, it gives CASSHVSGLVSNEQFF. The V call is TRBV5-1, the J call TRBJ2-1; 8 bases agree with TRBD2. In germline, CDR1 is SGHRS, CDR2 YFSETQ. V gave up 4 bases and J gave up 7 bases; unmatched junction bases: 13. The CDR3 loop spans 16 amino acids.

V usage is TRBV12-3 or TRBV12-4 and J usage is TRBJ1-6; 9 positions match TRBD1. V gave up 3 bases and J gave up 8 bases; unmatched junction bases: 2. This CDR3 has 14 residues. CDR3 in amino acids: CASSLGDRDSPLHF. For the CDR3, the DNA is TGTGCCAGCAGTTTGGGGGACAGGGATTCACCCCTCCACTTT.

This clonotype was observed at least ten times. The V call is TRBV28, the J call TRBJ2-5; D not resolved. V dropped 1 base and J dropped 0 bases, with 9 bases sitting between them. The length of the CDR3 is 15 residues. Germline V gene data show CDR1 as MDHEN and CDR2 as SYDVKM. The DNA of the CDR3 is TGTGCCAGCAGTTTATCAGGAAGGAACCAAGAGACCCAGTACTTC. The encoded protein is CASSLSGRNQETQYF.

This clonotype occurred many times. The chain joins TRBV6-1 to TRBJ2-7; tentatively, D is TRBD2 (6 bases). The V end lost 7 bases, the J end lost 7 bases, and 14 bases lay between the germline ends. This CDR3 has 12 amino acids. CDR1 MNHNS and CDR2 SASEGT come from the germline V gene. The CDR3 DNA follows: TGTGCCAGCAAACTCGGGGCGGGGGAGCAGTACTTC. This gives the protein CASKLGAGEQYF.

This sequence joins TRBV4-2 and TRBJ1-3; D remains ambiguous. The germline CDR1 and CDR2 sequences are LGHNA and YNFKEQ. This CDR3 has 17 residues. Between the trimmed V and J ends, which lost 0 bases and 0 bases, there was a span of 12 bases. CDR3 sequence: CASSQDPLHRSGNTIYF. The CDR3 nucleotides are TGTGCCAGCAGCCAAGACCCCCTACATCGCTCTGGAAACACCATATATTTT.

In this sample, this clonotype turned up a few times. The chain is built from TRBV5-1 and TRBJ2-7, with 13 bases aligning to TRBD2. In germline, CDR1 is SGHRS, CDR2 YFSETQ. The CDR3 length is 16 residues. The V gene end was trimmed by 3 bases and the J gene end by 0 bases; junction bases not matched to a gene: 3. For the CDR3, the DNA is TGCGCCAGCAGCTCACTAGCGGGAGGGCTCTCCTACGAGCAGTACTTC. This translates into CASSSLAGGLSYEQYF.

In this sample, this clonotype turned up a few times. The chain carries TRBV15 and TRBJ2-7; D possibly corresponds to TRBD1 (5 bases). V lost 10 bases to trimming and J lost 2 bases, with 21 bases between them. The CDR3 contains 15 residues. In germline, CDR1 is LNHNV, CDR2 YYDKDF (reference sequence). CDR3 in amino acids: CAIAVVRGHAYEQYF. The CDR3 DNA sequence: TGTGCCATCGCCGTGGTTCGCGGACATGCCTACGAGCAGTACTTC.

The chain is built from TRBV14 and TRBJ2-3, with 7 bases aligning to TRBD1. CDR3 length: 15 residues. V trimming: 3 bases; J trimming: 0 bases; junction bases outside the gene matches: 3. Per the germline V gene, CDR1 is SGHDN and CDR2 is FVKESK. CDR3 in DNA: TGTGCCAGCAGCCAGACAGGGTGGAGCACAGATACGCAGTATTTT. This gives the protein CASSQTGWSTDTQYF.